The 9 T cell receptor beta chains given below trace back to one sample, sequenced in a study of T-cell memory formation after mild COVID-19. TCRdb processed the 5' RACE reads anew with MiXCR; each CDR3 protein has one entry. The sample holds roughly 320,000 distinct CDR3 sequences, around 30% seen once. Sequencing was performed on PBMCs or a T cell subset sorted from them (not recorded which). The receptors come from an adult woman who had mild COVID-19 (a few samples of this study predate the infection). Cell type and time point are not known.

The V and J genes are TRBV7-9 and TRBJ2-7; D ambiguous. Germline CDR1 is SEHNR and CDR2 is FQNEAQ (reference sequence). The CDR3 spans 14 residues. Between the trimmed V and J ends, which lost 2 bases and 2 bases, there was a span of 10 bases. Here the CDR3 DNA reads TGTGCCAGCAGCTTATCGACGTCGACCTACGAGCAGTACTTC. Its protein product is CASSLSTSTYEQYF.

There are a few counts of this clonotype. The chain links TRBV7-2 to TRBJ2-2; D is perhaps TRBD2 (6 bases). V lost 4 bases, J lost 6 bases, and 18 bases lay in between. CDR1 and CDR2 from the germline V gene are SGHTA and FQGNSA. The CDR3 has 16 residues. The chain's CDR3 is CASSWGVGTSAGELFF. Here the CDR3 DNA reads TGTGCCAGCAGCTGGGGGGTTGGCACCTCAGCCGGGGAGCTGTTTTTT.

This chain connects TRBV6-2 or TRBV6-3 to TRBJ2-7; the match to TRBD2 covers 13 bases. The J segment lost 6 bases and the V segment lost 6 bases, leaving 5 bases of the junction unmatched. The V gene's germline CDR1 is MNHEY and CDR2 SVGEGT. This CDR3 spans 14 amino acids. CDR3 DNA sequence: TGTGCCAGCAGCCCGGGACTAGCGGGGACCGAGCAGTACTTC. Amino acid sequence: CASSPGLAGTEQYF.

This clonotype was seen a few times. This chain joins TRBV12-3 or TRBV12-4 and TRBJ1-1; D unclear. CDR3 length: 12 residues. V shed 7 bases and J shed 3 bases, with 9 bases lying between them. CDR3 loop: CASKDWDTEAFF. The CDR3 bases are TGTGCCAGCAAAGATTGGGACACTGAAGCTTTCTTT.

This clonotype turned up a few times. The chain uses TRBV10-3 and TRBJ1-1; no firm D call. The germline V and J ends were trimmed by 3 bases and 5 bases, with 16 bases remaining between them. Germline CDR1 is ENHRY and CDR2 is SYGVKD. CDR3 size: 15 residues. The CDR3 region is CAISDPGEGITEAFF. CDR3 DNA: TGTGCCATCAGTGACCCGGGAGAAGGCATAACTGAAGCTTTCTTT.

This clonotype was counted ten times or more. V usage is TRBV27 and J usage is TRBJ2-1; weak D call: TRBD1 (5 bases). This CDR3 comprises 12 residues. V lost 2 bases to trimming and J lost 16 bases, with 15 bases between them. Germline lookup yields CDR1 MNHEY and CDR2 SMNVEV (reference sequence). DNA of the CDR3: TGTGCCAGCAGTTTAGAGAAGTGGGGCCATTTCTTC. Protein product: CASSLEKWGHFF.

This clonotype was counted between two and nine times. The CDR3 nucleotides read TGTGCCAGCAGTGCTACAGGGGGAACCTACAATGAGCAGTTCTTC. Translated: CASSATGGTYNEQFF. The chain has TRBV27 and TRBJ2-1, with TRBD1 matching 8 bases. The ends lost 5 bases at V and 2 bases at J; junction bases unmatched: 5. There are 15 residues in the CDR3. In germline, CDR1 is MNHEY, CDR2 SMNVEV (reference sequence).

The sample holds a few counts of this clonotype. The chain carries TRBV5-1 and TRBJ1-6; D perhaps matches TRBD1 (6 bases). Trimming pared 5 bases from V and 2 bases from J, leaving 14 bases between. The CDR3 covers 16 residues. Per the germline V gene, CDR1 is SGHRS and CDR2 is YFSETQ. The CDR3 region has the DNA TGCGCCAGCAGTCGTCAGGGGAATACCTATAATTCACCCCTCCACTTT. This sequence encodes CASSRQGNTYNSPLHF. The full variable domain, completed using reference TRBV5-1 and TRBJ1-6, is KAGVTQTPRYLIKTRGQQVTLSCSPISGHRSVSWYQQTPGQGLQFLFEYFSETQRNKGNFPGRFSGRQFSNSRSEMNVSTLELGDSALYLCASSRQGNTYNSPLHFGNGTRLTVT.

As DNA, the CDR3 is TGTGCCTGGAGTGTACGAGGGATGAACACTGAAGCTTTCTTT. It encodes CAWSVRGMNTEAFF. This chain joins TRBV30 and TRBJ1-1; D gene unclear. This CDR3 is 14 amino acids long. CDR1 and CDR2 from the germline V gene are GTSNPN and SVGIG (reference sequence). The V end was cut by 0 bases, the J end by 0 bases, with 8 bases between.